Following are 9 T cell receptor beta chains from one sample sequenced in a study of Ad26.COV2.S vaccination and SARS-CoV-2 variants. Libraries were prepared by immunoSEQ multiplex PCR; TCRdb keeps only in-frame clonotypes and omits some of them. The sample has 300,000 to 450,000 clones; 92% are singletons. Sample: peripheral blood, taken after recovery from COVID-19. These receptors came from a human donor who had recovered from COVID-19.

The chain combines TRBV5-5 with TRBJ1-5; no clear D. Trimming took 2 bases from V and 3 from J, leaving 9 bases between them. CDR3 length: 14 residues. The V gene's germline CDR1 is SGHKS and CDR2 YYEKEE (reference sequence). The CDR3, as DNA: TGTGCCAGCAGCTTCCAGGAGTTCAATCAGCCCCAGCATTTT. Its translation is CASSFQEFNQPQHF.

This chain uses TRBV4-3 with TRBJ2-2; TRBD1 aligns across 8 bases. Germline V gene data show CDR1 as LGHNA and CDR2 as YSLEER. The trim removed 4 bases at V and 7 bases at J, leaving 8 bases unmatched. The CDR3 is made up of 15 amino acids. The CDR3: CASSLTHRGSGELFF. DNA of the CDR3: TGCGCCAGCAGCCTGACCCACAGGGGGAGCGGGGAGCTGTTTTTT.

The chain is built from TRBV7-9 and TRBJ1-2, with TRBD1 as a possible D gene (5 bases). The CDR3 runs 13 residues. The germline V and J ends were trimmed by 6 bases and 8 bases, with 16 bases remaining between them. Germline CDR1 SEHNR, CDR2 FQNEAQ (reference sequence). This CDR3 is CASSPRGGVGYTF. The DNA of the CDR3 is TGTGCCAGCAGTCCTCGGGGAGGGGTCGGCTACACCTTC.

V gene TRBV9 combines with J gene TRBJ1-2; the D gene is possibly TRBD1 (6 bases). The germline V and J ends were trimmed by 5 bases and 4 bases, with 21 bases remaining between them. Germline V gene sequence: CDR1 SGDLS, CDR2 YYNGEE. This CDR3 is built from 16 residues. The CDR3 sequence is CASRPGTGASSYGYTF. CDR3 sequence (DNA): TGTGCCAGCAGACCAGGGACGGGGGCTTCTAGCTATGGCTACACCTTC.

Concerning this clone itself: The junction does not match germline at one end; this may be a read error. CDR3 DNA sequence: TGCGCCAGCCGCTTCGCGGCATCTAACTATGGCTACACCTTC. Translation gives CASRFAASNYGYTF. V is TRBV5-1 and J is TRBJ1-2; D is unresolved. CDR1 is SGHRS and CDR2 is YFSETQ in the germline V gene. The CDR3 is made up of 14 amino acids.

The V and J genes are TRBV6-5 and TRBJ2-4, with D possibly TRBD1 on 5 matching bases. Deletions cut 4 bases from V and 3 bases from J, with 13 bases between. The germline gives CDR1 MNHEY, CDR2 SVGAGI. This CDR3 comprises 15 residues. The CDR3 loop reads CASSSHQGDKNIQYF. The CDR3 nucleotides read TGTGCCAGCAGTTCGCATCAGGGTGACAAAAACATTCAGTACTTC.

The chain is built from TRBV6-5 and TRBJ1-3, with TRBD1 identical over 11 bases. V was clipped by 2 bases and J by 3 bases; unmatched bases: 3. CDR1 is MNHEY, CDR2 SVGAGI, per germline. The CDR3 covers 16 residues. In DNA form, the CDR3 reads TGTGCCAGCAGTTACCCGGACAGGGGGCTTGGAAACACCATATATTTT. It encodes CASSYPDRGLGNTIYF.

The rearrangement links TRBV6-6 to TRBJ1-2; D might be TRBD1 (6 bases). The CDR3 runs to 13 residues. In germline, CDR1 is MNHNY, CDR2 SVGAGI (reference sequence). V was cut by 4 bases and J by 7 bases, with 13 bases left in between. The CDR3 DNA follows: TGTGCCAGCAGTTCCACAGGGAAGTCTGGCTACACCTTC. Its translation is CASSSTGKSGYTF.

This chain connects TRBV27 to TRBJ2-5; D not resolved. V lost 5 bases and J 2 bases, leaving 18 bases between the germline ends. The CDR3 is made up of 16 amino acids. CDR1 is MNHEY and CDR2 is SMNVEV in the germline V gene (reference sequence). CDR3 amino acids: CASSPHRRRAQETQYF. The CDR3 DNA follows: TGTGCCAGCAGTCCACACCGCCGACGGGCACAAGAGACCCAGTACTTC.